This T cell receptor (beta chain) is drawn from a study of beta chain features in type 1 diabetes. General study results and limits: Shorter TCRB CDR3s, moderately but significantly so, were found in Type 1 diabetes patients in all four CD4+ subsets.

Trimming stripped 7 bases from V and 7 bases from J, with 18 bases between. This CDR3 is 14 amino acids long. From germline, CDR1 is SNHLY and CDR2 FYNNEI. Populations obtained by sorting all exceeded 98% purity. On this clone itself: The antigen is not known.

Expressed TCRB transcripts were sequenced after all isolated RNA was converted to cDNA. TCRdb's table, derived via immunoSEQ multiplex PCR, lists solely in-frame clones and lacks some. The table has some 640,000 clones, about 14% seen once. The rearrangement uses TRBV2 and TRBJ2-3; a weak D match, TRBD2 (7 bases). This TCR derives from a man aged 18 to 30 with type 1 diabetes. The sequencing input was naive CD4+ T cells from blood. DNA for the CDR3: TGTGCCAGCAATACGGGGGGCCCGTTAAATACGCAGTATTTT. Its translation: CASNTGGPLNTQYF.